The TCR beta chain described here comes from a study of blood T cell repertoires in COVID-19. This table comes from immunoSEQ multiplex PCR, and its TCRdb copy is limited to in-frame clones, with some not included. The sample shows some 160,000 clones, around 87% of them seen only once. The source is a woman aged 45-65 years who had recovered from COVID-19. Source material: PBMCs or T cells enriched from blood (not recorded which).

The chain's CDR3 is CASSSTRQGTSDTQYF. The CDR3 nucleotides are TGTGCCAGCTCCTCAACCAGACAGGGAACTTCAGATACGCAGTATTTT. V gene TRBV18 combines with J gene TRBJ2-3, with 7 bases identical to TRBD1. In germline, CDR1 is KGHSH, CDR2 LQKENI. There are 16 residues in the CDR3. With V trimmed by 6 bases and J by 4 bases, 13 bases remained unmatched.